This T cell receptor beta chain was recovered during a study of cytomegalovirus exposure and HLA in healthy donors. Study details: From donors who were HLA-typed, an early data release held approximately 80 million unique TCRs. Study-wide results and limits: Investigators reported 150 to 200 TCR beta chains as tied to cytomegalovirus.

Note on this clone: Its antigen is unknown.

The germline gives CDR1 SNHLY, CDR2 FYNNEI. V was pared by 2 bases and J by 6 bases, with 8 bases of the junction left unmatched. The CDR3 has 15 amino acids. The PCR had 60 Vbeta and 13 Jbeta primers. Original processing methods: About 9.9 million shared chains were among tens of millions of unique TCR beta chains counted in a later analysis. Only in-frame clones appear in the TCRdb table, and some are missing; sequencing was by immunoSEQ multiplex PCR. V, J and clone size were drawn from that table, and D and trimming were deduced from the DNA. The profile covers approximately 88,000 clones, with over 75% appearing a single time and 2% to 2.5% taken by the ten largest.

The TCR comes from a man in his late teens or twenties in good health and CMV-seronegative. The sequenced sample consisted of PBMCs. The chain uses TRBV2 and TRBJ2-7, with 9 bases aligning to TRBD1. For the CDR3, the DNA is TGTGCCAGCAGTGAAAACAGGGGGCAGTATGGCGAGCAGTACTTC. Amino acids: CASSENRGQYGEQYF.